These T cell receptor beta chains were read from a single sample in a study of blood T cell repertoires in COVID-19. Measured with immunoSEQ multiplex PCR; TCRdb has only the in-frame clones, and not every one. The sample includes 95,000 to 120,000 clones, roughly 84% of them seen just once. The sequencing sample was made of peripheral blood. Source of these receptors: a man between 35 and 55 years old with acute or convalescent COVID-19. Each CDR3 is given with its conserved first and last residue. A D gene is named only where the DNA matches it firmly. Size is omitted from some rows. Given values are once, few, many or a class for expanded clones.

j_call clone_size v_call d_call cdr3_aa cdr3_nt
TRBJ1-1 - TRBV12-3/TRBV12-4 - CASSRQARVEAFF TGTGCCAGCAGCAGACAGGCCCGCGTTGAAGCTTTCTTT
TRBJ2-2 - TRBV4-2 TRBD1 CASSEARTGVTGELFF TGTGCCAGCAGCGAAGCCAGGACAGGGGTCACCGGGGAGCTGTTTTTT
TRBJ2-3 - TRBV6-5 - CASSYSFVGVPDTQYF TGTGCCAGCAGTTACTCGTTCGTCGGTGTCCCAGATACGCAGTATTTT
TRBJ2-2 - TRBV3-1/TRBV3-2 - CASSQLEIGELFF TGTGCCAGCAGCCAACTAGAGATCGGGGAGCTGTTTTTT
TRBJ1-2 - TRBV6-5 - CASTRDPLANYGYTF TGTGCCAGCACCAGGGATCCCTTAGCTAACTATGGCTACACCTTC
TRBJ2-3 - TRBV19 - CASRSGRSGRGHTDTQYF TGTGCCAGTAGATCGGGACGGAGTGGGCGGGGGCACACAGATACGCAGTATTTT
TRBJ2-3 once TRBV5-1 TRBD1 CASSFGGQGSQYF TGCGCCAGCAGCTTCGGGGGACAGGGTTCACAGTATTTT
TRBJ2-1 once TRBV6-4 - CASSARDNEQFF TGTGCCAGCAGTGCCAGGGACAATGAGCAGTTCTTC
TRBJ2-2 - TRBV10-1 TRBD2 CASSDGRANTGELFF TGCGCCAGCAGTGACGGGAGGGCGAACACCGGGGAGCTGTTTTTT
TRBJ1-4 - TRBV21-1 - CARGAFRSTLNEKLFF TGTGCCAGAGGGGCCTTCCGAAGCACTCTTAATGAAAAACTGTTTTTT
TRBJ1-1 few TRBV5-4 - CASSFAEENTEAFF TGTGCCAGCAGCTTCGCGGAGGAGAACACTGAAGCTTTCTTT
TRBJ1-6 - TRBV30 - CAWSVSRGPLHF TGTGCCTGGAGTGTATCCAGGGGCCCCCTCCACTTT
TRBJ1-2 - TRBV30 - CAWSVAGWTNYGYTF TGTGCCTGGAGCGTAGCCGGGTGGACTAACTATGGCTACACCTTC
TRBJ2-5 - TRBV7-3 TRBD2 CASSPSGGLETQYF TGTGCCAGCAGCCCTAGCGGGGGGCTGGAGACCCAGTACTTC
TRBJ2-3 - TRBV5-1 - CASSPELASTDTQYF TGCGCCAGCAGTCCGGAACTAGCCAGCACAGATACGCAGTATTTT
TRBJ2-7 - TRBV19 - CASSPSGSPYEQYF TGTGCCAGTAGTCCCTCAGGTTCTCCCTACGAGCAGTACTTC
TRBJ2-7 - TRBV29-1 - CSGWRGVYEQYF TGCAGCGGTTGGCGGGGAGTCTACGAGCAGTACTTC
TRBJ1-1 - TRBV19 TRBD1 CASSIDTGAPEAFF TGTGCCAGTAGTATAGATACAGGGGCACCAGAAGCTTTCTTT
TRBJ1-4 - TRBV7-9 - CASSRAEVEKLFF TGTGCCAGCAGCCGTGCGGAAGTTGAAAAACTGTTTTTT
TRBJ1-3 once TRBV19 - CASEVLGPSGNTIYF TGTGCCAGTGAGGTTTTGGGGCCCTCTGGAAACACCATATATTTT
TRBJ2-5 - TRBV4-3 TRBD2 CASSQGLAGEETQYF TGCGCCAGCAGCCAAGGACTAGCGGGTGAAGAGACCCAGTACTTC
TRBJ1-3 - TRBV2 - CASSQTASGNTIYF TGTGCCAGCAGTCAAACAGCCTCTGGAAACACCATATATTTT
TRBJ1-5 - TRBV19 TRBD1 CASSPVDRGLVGNQPQHF TGTGCCAGTAGTCCTGTAGACAGGGGGCTTGTAGGCAATCAGCCCCAGCATTTT
TRBJ2-7 - TRBV5-1 - CASRNRIGQGYEQYF TGCGCCAGCCGAAATCGTATCGGTCAGGGATACGAGCAGTACTTC
TRBJ1-1 few TRBV2 - CASSDPGWTEAFF TGTGCCAGCAGTGATCCAGGGTGGACTGAAGCTTTCTTT
TRBJ2-5 once TRBV7-2 TRBD2 CASSLAGLAGETQYF TGTGCCAGCAGCTTAGCGGGACTAGCGGGAGAGACCCAGTACTTC
TRBJ2-2 - TRBV5-1 TRBD1 CASSPLTGTGRTGELFF TGCGCCAGCAGCCCCTTAACCGGGACAGGGCGCACCGGGGAGCTGTTTTTT
TRBJ2-3 - TRBV4-2 TRBD2 CASSQDALRAGGSDTQYF TGTGCCAGCAGCCAAGATGCCCTCCGGGCGGGGGGCTCAGATACGCAGTATTTT
TRBJ2-7 few TRBV19 TRBD2 CASSREGLAGGNYEQYF TGTGCCAGTAGTAGGGAAGGACTAGCGGGGGGAAACTACGAGCAGTACTTC
TRBJ1-1 few TRBV5-1 TRBD1 CASRDQGASTEAFF TGCGCCAGCAGAGATCAGGGGGCGAGTACTGAAGCTTTCTTT
TRBJ2-3 - TRBV24-1 TRBD2 CATSDFFGGISTDTQYF TGTGCCACCAGTGATTTCTTCGGGGGGATAAGCACAGATACGCAGTATTTT
TRBJ2-7 - TRBV4-1 TRBD1 CASSQAIFGTGQYEQYF TGCGCCAGCAGCCAAGCTATTTTTGGGACAGGGCAGTACGAGCAGTACTTC
TRBJ2-5 - TRBV7-7 TRBD2 CASSLLAGGQETQYF TGTGCCAGCAGCTTACTAGCGGGGGGACAAGAGACCCAGTACTTC
TRBJ2-3 once TRBV12-5 - CASGSTLRGVGTDTQYF TGTGCTAGTGGTTCGACCCTTCGCGGCGTAGGCACAGATACGCAGTATTTT
TRBJ2-1 - TRBV19 TRBD2 CASSMSAGDNPNEQFF TGTGCCAGTAGTATGAGCGCGGGAGATAACCCTAATGAGCAGTTCTTC
TRBJ1-5 few TRBV4-1 TRBD1 CASSQAPRGTGANQPQHF TGCGCCAGCAGCCAAGCTCCCCGCGGGACAGGGGCCAATCAGCCCCAGCATTTT
TRBJ1-5 - TRBV29-1 - CSASAEGGHQPQHF TGCAGCGCCTCAGCCGAGGGTGGGCATCAGCCCCAGCATTTT
TRBJ2-5 - TRBV5-1 TRBD1 CASSLMGQQETQYF TGCGCCAGCAGCTTGATGGGACAGCAAGAGACCCAGTACTTC
TRBJ2-2 - TRBV27 TRBD1 CASSRTGGAGELFF TGTGCCAGCAGTCGGACAGGGGGGGCCGGGGAGCTGTTTTTT
TRBJ2-7 - TRBV6-6 - CASSAQGYEQYF TGTGCCAGCAGTGCACAGGGATACGAGCAGTACTTC
TRBJ1-2 - TRBV6-4 - CASSPSRDTRGYTF TGTGCCAGCAGCCCGTCTCGGGACACACGGGGCTACACCTTC
TRBJ2-7 - TRBV6-4 TRBD1 CASTGQGVQQYF TGTGCCAGCACGGGACAGGGGGTACAGCAGTACTTC
TRBJ2-3 - TRBV7-2 - CASSLSGISTDTQYF TGTGCCAGCAGCTTGTCAGGGATCAGCACAGATACGCAGTATTTT